The 23 T cell receptor beta chains listed next were all sequenced from one sample in a study of tumour-infiltrating T cells in Burkitt lymphoma. Generated by immunoSEQ multiplex PCR, the TCRdb table keeps only in-frame clones and is missing some. The sample records around 46,000 clones, 31% being singletons. Source material: tumor tissue. All receptors come from a human donor with Burkitt lymphoma.

This CDR3 reads CASSVVARNQGTAGGSPLHF. For the CDR3, the DNA is TGTGCCAGCAGCGTAGTCGCTCGGAACCAAGGGACAGCGGGCGGTTCACCCCTCCACTTT. V and J are TRBV9 and TRBJ1-6; 7 positions match TRBD1. CDR3 length: 20 amino acids. CDR1 and CDR2 from the germline V gene are SGDLS and YYNGEE. V gave up 0 bases and J gave up 9 bases; unmatched junction bases: 21.

The genes are TRBV27 and TRBJ2-3; D is perhaps TRBD1 or TRBD2 (7 bases each). The CDR3 totals 15 residues. The V gene's germline CDR1 is MNHEY and CDR2 SMNVEV (reference sequence). V lost 0 bases, J lost 6 bases, and 13 bases lay in between. CDR3 protein: CASSLSQGGRDTQYF. The CDR3 coding sequence is TGTGCCAGCAGTTTATCCCAGGGGGGGAGGGATACGCAGTATTTT.

The rearrangement uses TRBV5-6 and TRBJ2-1, with D perhaps TRBD1 (5 bases). The V gene lost 1 base and the J gene lost 7 bases, with 12 bases spanning the gap. This CDR3 has 14 amino acids. Germline V lookup: CDR1 SGHDT, CDR2 YYEEEE. The CDR3, as DNA: TGTGCCAGCAGCTTGTTAGGGGCGCAGAATGAGCAGTTCTTC. Translating it yields CASSLLGAQNEQFF.

This chain links TRBV7-5 with TRBJ2-5. TRBV7-5 is deemed a pseudogene. This CDR3 contains 13 residues. The CDR3 bases are TGTGCCAGAAGCTCAGACGCGACGGAGACCCAGTACTTC. Translating it yields CARSSDATETQYF.

The rearrangement uses TRBV7-2 and TRBJ2-2; D is possibly TRBD2 (5 bases). V was cut by 2 bases and J by 5 bases, with 18 bases left in between. Germline lookup yields CDR1 SGHTA and CDR2 FQGNSA. The CDR3 is 17 residues long. The CDR3 DNA reads as TGTGCCAGCAGCTTATATCTTCGGGCACGAGGGACCGGGGAGCTGTTTTTT. Translating gives CASSLYLRARGTGELFF.

The chain employs TRBV7-2 and TRBJ1-1; no definite D call. The ends were cut back, 2 bases at V and 5 bases at J, with 9 bases in the middle. CDR1 is SGHTA and CDR2 is FQGNSA in the germline V gene. This CDR3 is built from 13 residues. The CDR3 DNA sequence: TGTGCCAGCAGCTTATCGGGGAGAACTGAAGCTTTCTTT. Protein product: CASSLSGRTEAFF.

The chain has TRBV4-3 and TRBJ1-4; TRBD1 agrees at 8 bases. The CDR3 has 15 amino acids. J lost 1 base, V lost 4 bases, and 2 bases had no gene match. The germline V gene encodes CDR1 LGHNA and CDR2 YSLEER. The CDR3 spells CASSLGQGTNEKLFF. The CDR3 coding sequence is TGCGCCAGCAGCCTAGGACAGGGAACTAATGAAAAACTGTTTTTT.

This rearrangement joins TRBV11-3 to TRBJ2-4; 7 nucleotides align to TRBD1. The trim removed 2 bases at V and 8 bases at J, leaving 6 bases unmatched. The CDR3 runs to 14 residues. Germline V gene lookup returns CDR1 SGHNT and CDR2 YENEEA. The CDR3 DNA follows: TGTGCCAGCAGCTTAAGGAGCCAGGGGGACATTCAGTACTTC. This codes for CASSLRSQGDIQYF.

V gene TRBV29-1 combines with J gene TRBJ2-5, with a weak D call TRBD2 (7 bases). Trimming took off 4 bases at V and 10 bases at J, with 19 bases between the two ends. Per the germline V gene, CDR1 is SQVTM and CDR2 is ANQGSEA. The CDR3 sequence is 13 residues long. CDR3 coding DNA: TGCAGCGTTGCTAGGGCTAGCGGAGGGGGCCAGTACTTC. Its protein product is CSVARASGGGQYF.

V usage is TRBV5-4 and J usage is TRBJ2-5, with 13 bases aligning to TRBD2. The J segment lost 5 bases and the V segment lost 4 bases, leaving 11 bases of the junction unmatched. Germline V gene lookup returns CDR1 SGHNT and CDR2 YYREEE (reference sequence). The CDR3 covers 17 residues. Here the CDR3 reads CASSLKLAGGPLETQYF. The CDR3 region has the DNA TGTGCCAGCAGCCTCAAACTAGCGGGGGGGCCTTTGGAGACCCAGTACTTC.

This clone came up a few times. The chain recombines TRBV19 with TRBJ1-1, with 8 bases identical to TRBD1. The CDR3 covers 15 residues. Germline CDR1 LNHDA, CDR2 SQIVND (reference sequence). V was pared by 11 bases and J by 1 base, with 12 bases of the junction left unmatched. In nucleotides, the CDR3 is TGTGCCTGCTCACTCTCGACAGGGGAGAACACTGAAGCTTTCTTT. Translation: CACSLSTGENTEAFF.

V and J are TRBV18 and TRBJ1-1, with D possibly TRBD1 on 5 matching bases. Germline CDR1 is KGHSH and CDR2 is LQKENI. This CDR3 spans 14 amino acids. Between the trimmed V and J ends, which lost 1 base and 3 bases, there was a span of 9 bases. The CDR3 region has the DNA TGTGCCAGCTCACCACGGGGGATGGACACTGAAGCTTTCTTT. Protein product: CASSPRGMDTEAFF.

The genes are TRBV7-2 and TRBJ2-3; D possibly uses TRBD1 or TRBD2 (6 bases each). Trimming pared 7 bases from V and 6 bases from J, leaving 17 bases between. CDR3 size: 14 residues. Germline lookup yields CDR1 SGHTA and CDR2 FQGNSA. The CDR3 region is CASNYYTGADTQYF. The CDR3 DNA is TGTGCCAGCAACTATTATACGGGGGCGGATACGCAGTATTTT.

This clone turned up a few times. V gene TRBV5-1 combines with J gene TRBJ1-1, with no clear D. Trimming pared 5 bases from V and 2 bases from J, leaving 10 bases between. The germline V gene has CDR1 SGHRS and CDR2 YFSETQ. The CDR3 is made up of 13 amino acids. The CDR3 here is CASRHGSNTEAFF. CDR3 in DNA: TGCGCCAGCAGGCATGGTAGCAACACTGAAGCTTTCTTT.

The V and J genes are TRBV4-2 and TRBJ1-1; 8 positions agree with TRBD1. The CDR3 spans 16 residues. The germline V gene has CDR1 LGHNA and CDR2 YNFKEQ. Germline trimming cut 1 base from V and 1 base from J; bases unmatched to any gene: 5. CDR3 in amino acids: CASSQGPGQENTEAFF. The CDR3, as DNA: TGTGCCAGCAGCCAAGGCCCGGGACAGGAGAACACTGAAGCTTTCTTT.

The sample holds a few counts of this clone. The chain is built from TRBV2 and TRBJ1-1; TRBD1 might be the D (6 bases). Trimming left V 5 bases short and J 4 bases short, with 14 bases between. The germline gives CDR1 SNHLY, CDR2 FYNNEI. The CDR3 is made up of 14 amino acids. As DNA, the CDR3 is TGTGCCAGCAGTCGTCAGGGGTCCTCCACTGAAGCTTTCTTT. Translation: CASSRQGSSTEAFF.

J is TRBJ2-7 and V is TRBV7-2; no reliable D call. Germline values: CDR1 SGHTA, CDR2 FQGNSA. This CDR3 region has 15 residues. Trimming took off 0 bases at V and 0 bases at J, with 9 bases between the two ends. The CDR3 DNA is TGTGCCAGCAGCTTAGCACCGGCTAGCTCCTACGAGCAGTACTTC. Translation: CASSLAPASSYEQYF.

This clone showed up just a few times. The rearrangement links TRBV19 to TRBJ1-1, with unresolved D. The germline V gene encodes CDR1 LNHDA and CDR2 SQIVND (reference sequence). Between the trimmed V and J ends, which lost 5 bases and 0 bases, there was a span of 4 bases. The CDR3 runs to 12 residues. The CDR3 sequence is CASSPVNTEAFF. The CDR3 DNA reads TGTGCCAGTAGTCCGGTGAACACTGAAGCTTTCTTT.

This clone has just a few counts. The rearrangement links TRBV5-4 to TRBJ1-2; possibly TRBD1 for D (5 bases). The CDR3 loop spans 12 amino acids. Germline CDR1 reads SGHNT; CDR2 reads YYREEE (reference sequence). The ends were cut back, 3 bases at V and 13 bases at J, with 16 bases in the middle. The DNA for the CDR3 is TGTGCCAGCAGCTCCTCCCGGGGGGAGGGCACCTTC. Translation gives CASSSSRGEGTF.

To note about this clone: One junction end does not reproduce the germline sequence, and a read error may be involved. The chain is built from TRBV6-4 and TRBJ1-2; D remains ambiguous. The germline CDR1 and CDR2 sequences are MRHNA and SNTAGT. The CDR3 loop spans 12 amino acids. DNA for the CDR3: TGTGCCAGCAATGACGGGTACTATGGCTACACCTTC. This gives the protein CASNDGYYGYTF.

In this sample, this clone turned up a few times. V is TRBV9 and J is TRBJ2-5, with D perhaps matching TRBD1 (5 bases). The germline gives CDR1 SGDLS, CDR2 YYNGEE. This CDR3 contains 15 residues. The V end lost 0 bases, the J end lost 5 bases, and 14 bases lay between the germline ends. DNA of the CDR3: TGTGCCAGCAGCGTAGAGGGCAGGGAATGGGAGACCCAGTACTTC. It yields the protein CASSVEGREWETQYF.

This clone appeared a few times. This rearrangement joins TRBV27 to TRBJ2-7; D remains unclear. V dropped 4 bases and J dropped 3 bases, with 4 bases sitting between them. CDR1 and CDR2 from the germline V gene are MNHEY and SMNVEV (reference sequence). The CDR3 has 11 amino acids. CDR3 DNA sequence: TGTGCCAGCAGTTCGGGCTACGAGCAGTACTTC. Its protein is CASSSGYEQYF.

This clone was detected a few times. The rearrangement uses TRBV5-6 and TRBJ2-3, with TRBD2 matching 9 bases. CDR3 size: 16 residues. With V trimmed by 4 bases and J by 10 bases, 16 bases remained unmatched. CDR1 is SGHDT and CDR2 is YYEEEE in the germline V gene. Here the CDR3 DNA reads TGTGCCAGCAGCCGAGTTTATAGCAGGGGCGGGAGGGCGCAGTATTTT. This codes for CASSRVYSRGGRAQYF.